This T cell receptor beta chain derives from a study of cytomegalovirus exposure and HLA in healthy donors. V was pared by 5 bases and J by 6 bases, with 7 bases of the junction left unmatched. CDR3 length: 14 amino acids. Germline values: CDR1 SEHNR, CDR2 FQNEAQ (reference sequence). Researchers ran the PCR with 60 Vbeta and 13 Jbeta primers. Source study methods: Unique TCR beta chains numbered around 80 million in a later analysis, with some 9.9 million shared. Profiling relied on immunoSEQ multiplex PCR, and the TCRdb table lists in-frame clones only, not all of them. The V and J calls and clone size come from that table; D and trimming were worked out from the DNA. The table records 200,000 to 250,000 clones, about 84% of them present only once. Findings and limits, study-wide: Usually a TCR sequence was rare, but some public TCRs were found in many donors. The study dropped some indistinguishable V segments, TRBV6-2 and TRBV6-3 among them.

A note on this clone: Antigen unknown.

Sequenced sample: PBMCs. V gene TRBV7-9 combines with J gene TRBJ2-1; TRBD1 aligns across 7 bases. The receptor comes from a human donor in good health. CDR3 in DNA: TGTGCCAGCAGCCTCAGGACAGGCTCCAATGAGCAGTTCTTC. It specifies CASSLRTGSNEQFF.